This entry is about one T cell receptor (beta chain). This entry comes from a study of shared T cell receptors in the human thymus. TCRdb's copy holds only in-frame clones and misses some; the assay was immunoSEQ multiplex PCR. Of 700,000 to 750,000 clones in the sample, 70% to 90% were seen once. V lost 0 bases and J 6 bases, leaving 9 bases between the germline ends. The CDR3 has 14 amino acids. Germline-derived CDR1 and CDR2 are SGHAT and FQNNGV. These data are also associated with another study on human thymus T cells. That work contributes: Corrective cardiac surgery supplied the resected thymus tissue. Thymic TCR repertoires of unrelated people reportedly overlapped highly.

The sample taken for sequencing was thymocytes. The receptor comes from a girl under three years old with a congenital heart defect. V gene TRBV11-2 combines with J gene TRBJ1-5; D might be TRBD1 (6 bases). The CDR3 DNA reads TGTGCCAGCAGCTTAGATAACAGGGCTCAGCCCCAGCATTTT. Translating gives CASSLDNRAQPQHF.